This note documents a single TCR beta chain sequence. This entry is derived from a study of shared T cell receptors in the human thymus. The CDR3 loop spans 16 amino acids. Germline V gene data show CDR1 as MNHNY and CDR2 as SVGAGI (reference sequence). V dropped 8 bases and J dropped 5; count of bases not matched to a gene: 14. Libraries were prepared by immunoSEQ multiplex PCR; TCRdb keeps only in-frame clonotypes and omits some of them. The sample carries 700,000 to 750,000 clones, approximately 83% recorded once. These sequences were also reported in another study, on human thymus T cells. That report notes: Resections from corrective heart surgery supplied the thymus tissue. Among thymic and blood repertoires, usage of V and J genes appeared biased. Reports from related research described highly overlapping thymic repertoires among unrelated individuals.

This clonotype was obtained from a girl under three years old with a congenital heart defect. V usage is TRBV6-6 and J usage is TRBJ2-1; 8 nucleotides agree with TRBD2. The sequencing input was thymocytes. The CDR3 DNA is TGTGCCAGCCGAAAGGGGGGGCGGGGGGAAAACAATGAGCAGTTCTTC. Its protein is CASRKGGRGENNEQFF.